This T cell receptor (beta chain) was sequenced during a study of CD8 T cells in Susac syndrome. The J segment lost 4 bases and the V segment lost 0 bases, leaving 5 bases of the junction unmatched. CDR1 is SGHNT, CDR2 YYREEE, per germline (reference sequence). The CDR3 is made up of 16 amino acids. The study used healthy donors as controls matched for age and sex. Random hexamers primed reverse transcription of about 0.5 to 1 ug RNA. TCRdb used MiXCR to reprocess the immunoSEQ multiplex PCR reads, holding one entry per CDR3 protein. This sample has 110,000 or so distinct CDR3 sequences, with around 90% found just once.

The sample taken for sequencing was CD4+ T cells from PBMCs. This sequence joins TRBV5-4 and TRBJ2-2; TRBD2 agrees at 8 bases. The sequence derives from a human donor in good health. This CDR3 is CASSLGLAGRTGELFF. In DNA, the CDR3 is TGTGCCAGCAGCTTGGGGCTAGCGGGTCGCACCGGGGAGCTGTTTTTT.